A selection of T cell receptor beta chains follows, all from one sample in a study of shared clonotypes between healthy human individuals. The method was immunoSEQ multiplex PCR; TCRdb's version includes in-frame clones alone and lacks a portion of them. The sample lists approximately 480,000 clones, about 75% occurring once. The specimen sequenced was PBMCs. These receptors came from a woman aged 40 to 50 in good health. Some clones in this sample may be carry-over from other donors' samples. CDR3s include the opening cysteine and the closing phenylalanine or tryptophan. D genes are given only for firm matches. Clone size is shown for a subset of rows, as once, few, many or a class of expanded clone.

j_gene: TRBJ2-1
abundance: few
v_gene: TRBV27
d_gene: TRBD2
CDR3nt: TGTGCCAGCAGGCTAGCGGGTAGGAACTGGAATGAGCAGTTCTTC
CDR3aa: CASRLAGRNWNEQFF

j_gene: TRBJ2-5
abundance: .
v_gene: TRBV2
d_gene: TRBD1
CDR3nt: TGTGCCAGCAGTCCTGACAGGGGAGAGACCCAGTACTTC
CDR3aa: CASSPDRGETQYF

j_gene: TRBJ1-5
abundance: .
v_gene: TRBV21-1
d_gene: .
CDR3nt: TGTGCCAGCAGCAAAAGTCGAGGGGGGCAGGGAGCCCAGCCCCAGCATTTT
CDR3aa: CASSKSRGGQGAQPQHF

j_gene: TRBJ2-2
abundance: .
v_gene: TRBV7-9
d_gene: TRBD2
CDR3nt: TGTGCCAGCAGCTTGGGACTAAACACCGGGGAGCTGTTTTTT
CDR3aa: CASSLGLNTGELFF

j_gene: TRBJ2-3
abundance: .
v_gene: TRBV2
d_gene: TRBD2
CDR3nt: TGTGCCAGCCAGGTGGGGATAGCGGGAGGTGGAGATACGCAGTATTTT
CDR3aa: CASQVGIAGGGDTQYF

j_gene: TRBJ1-4
abundance: .
v_gene: TRBV28
d_gene: .
CDR3nt: TGTGCCAGCACCACGAGGCCGGAGGAAAAACTGTTTTTT
CDR3aa: CASTTRPEEKLFF

j_gene: TRBJ2-2
abundance: .
v_gene: TRBV5-6
d_gene: TRBD2
CDR3nt: TGTGCCAGCAGCTTGTTCGCGGGAGGGGCCGGCAGGGAGCTGTTTTTT
CDR3aa: CASSLFAGGAGRELFF

j_gene: TRBJ2-5
abundance: .
v_gene: TRBV28
d_gene: .
CDR3nt: TGTGCCAGCAGTTTAGGGACAAAGGGGGGACGGACCCAGTACTTC
CDR3aa: CASSLGTKGGRTQYF

j_gene: TRBJ2-5
abundance: .
v_gene: TRBV7-2
d_gene: .
CDR3nt: TGTGCCAGCAGCTTAGCAAGAGAGACCCAGTACTTC
CDR3aa: CASSLARETQYF

j_gene: TRBJ2-1
abundance: .
v_gene: TRBV2
d_gene: TRBD2
CDR3nt: TGTGCCAGCAGGCCCCTAGCGGGGTCCTACAATGAGCAGTTCTTC
CDR3aa: CASRPLAGSYNEQFF

j_gene: TRBJ2-7
abundance: few
v_gene: TRBV5-6
d_gene: TRBD1
CDR3nt: TGTGCCAGCAGCCTAGGCGGCAGGGACAGGGGGGCCTCCTACGAGCAGTACTTC
CDR3aa: CASSLGGRDRGASYEQYF

j_gene: TRBJ2-7
abundance: .
v_gene: TRBV23-1
d_gene: .
CDR3nt: TGCGCCAGCCGTCAGGCCCCGGGGAGATACGAGCAGTACTTC
CDR3aa: CASRQAPGRYEQYF

j_gene: TRBJ2-7
abundance: .
v_gene: TRBV25-1
d_gene: TRBD2
CDR3nt: TGTGCCAGCAGTCCCTCTCTAGCGGGAGTAGCCGAGCAGTACTTC
CDR3aa: CASSPSLAGVAEQYF

j_gene: TRBJ2-3
abundance: .
v_gene: TRBV30
d_gene: TRBD2
CDR3nt: TGTGCCTGGAGTGCCCTAGCGGGAGGCACAGATACGCAGTATTTT
CDR3aa: CAWSALAGGTDTQYF

j_gene: TRBJ2-7
abundance: .
v_gene: TRBV28
d_gene: .
CDR3nt: TGTGCCAGCAGTTCGGGGTCGGACTACGAGCAGTACTTC
CDR3aa: CASSSGSDYEQYF

j_gene: TRBJ2-7
abundance: .
v_gene: TRBV5-1
d_gene: TRBD1
CDR3nt: TGCGCCAGCAGCTTGGCAGGGGGCAACTACGAGCAGTACTTC
CDR3aa: CASSLAGGNYEQYF

j_gene: TRBJ1-2
abundance: .
v_gene: TRBV28
d_gene: TRBD1
CDR3nt: TGTGCCAGCAGTTTGGGGACAGGGGGCGCAGTAGGGGGCTACACCTTC
CDR3aa: CASSLGTGGAVGGYTF

j_gene: TRBJ1-1
abundance: few
v_gene: TRBV30
d_gene: TRBD1
CDR3nt: TGTGCCTGGAGTGTACTTTCCGGGACAGGGGCTGGAGGCACTGAAGCTTTCTTT
CDR3aa: CAWSVLSGTGAGGTEAFF

j_gene: TRBJ2-3
abundance: .
v_gene: TRBV11-2
d_gene: .
CDR3nt: TGTGCCAGCAGCCTTCAACCACCACGGGTGCCCACAGATACGCAGTATTTT
CDR3aa: CASSLQPPRVPTDTQYF

j_gene: TRBJ1-2
abundance: .
v_gene: TRBV30
d_gene: .
CDR3nt: TGTGCCTGGAGTGCGACCTCCTATGGCTACACCTTC
CDR3aa: CAWSATSYGYTF

j_gene: TRBJ2-2
abundance: .
v_gene: TRBV5-1
d_gene: .
CDR3nt: TGCGCCAGCAGGGATAACACCGGGGAGCTGTTTTTT
CDR3aa: CASRDNTGELFF

j_gene: TRBJ1-2
abundance: .
v_gene: TRBV6-5
d_gene: TRBD1
CDR3nt: TGTGCCAGCACCCGACAGGGGGCGGGCTATGGCTACACCTTC
CDR3aa: CASTRQGAGYGYTF

j_gene: TRBJ2-7
abundance: many
v_gene: TRBV4-3
d_gene: .
CDR3nt: TGCGCCAGCAGCCAAGATTATTCTAGCCCTACACTCGAGCAGTACTTC
CDR3aa: CASSQDYSSPTLEQYF

j_gene: TRBJ2-1
abundance: .
v_gene: TRBV2
d_gene: .
CDR3nt: TGTGCCAGCAGTCTAGGGCGACGGAACATGCAGTTCTTC
CDR3aa: CASSLGRRNMQFF

j_gene: TRBJ1-3
abundance: .
v_gene: TRBV21-1
d_gene: .
CDR3nt: TGTGCCAGCAGCAAAGGCGAGTTTGGCAGGGCCGAACCTTCTGGAAACACCATATATTTT
CDR3aa: CASSKGEFGRAEPSGNTIYF

j_gene: TRBJ2-7
abundance: once
v_gene: TRBV18
d_gene: TRBD2
CDR3nt: TGTGCCAGCTCACCCTCTAGCGGGAGGTCCTACGAGCAGTACTTC
CDR3aa: CASSPSSGRSYEQYF

j_gene: TRBJ1-1
abundance: .
v_gene: TRBV5-1
d_gene: .
CDR3nt: TGCGCCAGCAATCTTGGCCATAGTAGCTCCACTGAAGCTTTCTTT
CDR3aa: CASNLGHSSSTEAFF

j_gene: TRBJ2-6
abundance: .
v_gene: TRBV15
d_gene: TRBD2
CDR3nt: TGTGCCACCAGCAGACCTAGCGGGAGGGCCAGTGGGGCCAACGTCCTGACTTTC
CDR3aa: CATSRPSGRASGANVLTF

j_gene: TRBJ2-1
abundance: .
v_gene: TRBV7-3
d_gene: .
CDR3nt: TGTGCCAGCGGCCCCTGGGCAGGGGGAGGGGAGGGTTACAATGAGCAGTTCTTC
CDR3aa: CASGPWAGGGEGYNEQFF

j_gene: TRBJ2-5
abundance: .
v_gene: TRBV5-1
d_gene: .
CDR3nt: TGCGCCAGCAGCTTGAACGGCCAAGAGACCCAGTACTTC
CDR3aa: CASSLNGQETQYF

j_gene: TRBJ2-3
abundance: few
v_gene: TRBV5-6
d_gene: TRBD2
CDR3nt: TGTGCCAGCAGCTTATGGGTAGCGGGAGTGAAAACAGATACGCAGTATTTT
CDR3aa: CASSLWVAGVKTDTQYF

j_gene: TRBJ1-4
abundance: once
v_gene: TRBV5-1
d_gene: .
CDR3nt: TGCGCCAGCAGCTTGGTGGCAGGGGATGAAAAACTGTTTTTT
CDR3aa: CASSLVAGDEKLFF

j_gene: TRBJ1-5
abundance: .
v_gene: TRBV2
d_gene: TRBD1
CDR3nt: TGTGCCAGCAGGGACAGGGCTCAGCCCCAGCATTTT
CDR3aa: CASRDRAQPQHF

j_gene: TRBJ2-2
abundance: .
v_gene: TRBV4-3
d_gene: TRBD2
CDR3nt: TGCGCCAGCAGCCAGGATGGGGCTAGCGGGAGGGGTTACACCGGGGAGCTGTTTTTT
CDR3aa: CASSQDGASGRGYTGELFF

j_gene: TRBJ1-1
abundance: .
v_gene: TRBV11-2
d_gene: .
CDR3nt: TGTGCCAGCAGCCCAACGACAGGGAACACTGAAGCTTTCTTT
CDR3aa: CASSPTTGNTEAFF

j_gene: TRBJ1-1
abundance: .
v_gene: TRBV7-9
d_gene: .
CDR3nt: TGTGCCAGCAGCTTACTAACTGGAGGGGCCACTGAAGCTTTCTTT
CDR3aa: CASSLLTGGATEAFF

j_gene: TRBJ2-1
abundance: .
v_gene: TRBV7-3
d_gene: .
CDR3nt: TGTGCCAGCAGCTTAACGACTAGTAAAAATGAGCAGTTCTTC
CDR3aa: CASSLTTSKNEQFF

j_gene: TRBJ2-7
abundance: .
v_gene: TRBV9
d_gene: TRBD1
CDR3nt: TGTGCCAGCAGCGTAGCTTTACAGGGGGGCGAGCAGTACTTC
CDR3aa: CASSVALQGGEQYF

j_gene: TRBJ1-5
abundance: few
v_gene: TRBV9
d_gene: .
CDR3nt: TGTGCCAGCAGCGTAGAGGGGGTGGTCAATCAGCCCCAGCATTTT
CDR3aa: CASSVEGVVNQPQHF

j_gene: TRBJ2-7
abundance: .
v_gene: TRBV6-6
d_gene: TRBD1
CDR3nt: TGTGCCAGCGGGGGGACAGGGTCCTACGAGCAGTACTTC
CDR3aa: CASGGTGSYEQYF